This T cell receptor (beta chain) is from a study of T cells in pancreatic ductal adenocarcinoma (TCRdb year 2017). About the full investigation: The work assessed suppressive cells as well as CD8+ T cells infiltrating resected pancreatic ductal adenocarcinoma, measuring their numbers, locations, and properties, in order to shed light on the adaptive T-cell response that occurs naturally. Paper-wide results and their limitations: Because tumors are enriched in CD45RO+ effector T cells rather than naive T cells, which biases toward lower diversity, comparisons of clonality between tumor and blood may be biased. Since most pancreatic cancer patients present with inoperable disease, the resected cohort was skewed toward the minority of patients who had early-stage disease. No significant difference in T-cell clonality was found between tumor and blood, with mean clonality of about 0.1 in tumors and approximately 0.07 in blood. More total productive templates and around 8-fold more unique clonotypes were found in blood samples than in tumor samples.

The pancreatic ductal adenocarcinoma patients who were selected had gone through surgery without receiving any neoadjuvant therapy. Peripheral blood was collected in heparin tubes, and PBMCs were then isolated from the blood with a histopaque density gradient and cryopreserved in around 10% DMSO. Using the DNeasy Blood and Tissue Kit with Proteinase K and RNase treatment, genomic DNA was extracted from roughly seven PBMC and nine or ten flash-frozen tumor specimens. The immunoSEQ hsTCRB kit was used to amplify TCR beta CDR3 regions from genomic DNA. An Illumina HiSeq system was used to carry out high-throughput TRB CDR3 sequencing. As for the authors' bioinformatics: Sequencing reads were analyzed with the immunoSEQ software, and nonproductive sequences with premature stops or frame-shifts were excluded. Repertoire clonality was computed as one minus Shannon entropy normalized by log2 of the number of unique productive sequences. TCRdb stores this immuneACCESS table with in-frame sequences only. Part of the clones is absent; in the studies checked, under half of the shortfall reflects unresolved V genes, and no reason is known for the rest. That table gives V, J and clone size, and the DNA gave D and trimming. The sample has 85,000 to 120,000 clones on record, 90% to 95% of them singletons. The ten largest make up about 3.4% of the sample.

CDR1 SQVTM and CDR2 ANQGSEA were looked up in the germline V gene. There are 13 amino acids in the CDR3, from cysteine to phenylalanine inclusive. This entry keeps only the CDR3 DNA: 39 bases, framed from base 1. The germline ends are 13 bases apart after V is trimmed by 4 bases and J by 4 bases. As for this clone: The antigen this receptor binds is unknown. Base-call qualities are not available, and no considerably larger clone is one nucleotide away.

The receptor's source is a human donor with pancreatic ductal adenocarcinoma. Specimen: PBMCs. The rearrangement combines TRBV29-1 with TRBJ1-2, with a tentative D gene TRBD1 over 6 matching bases. The DNA sequence is TGCAGCGTTGCTACGACAGGTTCCTATGGCTACACCTTC. Translated, it reads CSVATTGSYGYTF.